The present T cell receptor beta chain was sequenced within a study of T cell clonotyping in hematopoietic cell transplantation. Findings and limits, study-wide: Pathologically expanded recipient clonotypes increased progressively from day 30 to day 180 as diversity fell. Broader posttransplant TCR repertoire diversity was predicted by graft donor and pretransplant recipient Inverse Simpson Index values. At the given depth, recipient repertoires were over 95% de novo clonotypes.

Using immunoSEQ multiplex PCR, the repertoire was profiled, and TCRdb retains in-frame clones only, with some absent. Here the sample spans under 14,000 clones, under 90% being singletons. As to this clone: Its antigen is not identified.

Recipients were bled about 28 days pretransplant and at posttransplant days 30, 100, 180. The material was PBMCs, obtained 180 days after allogeneic stem cell transplant. The TCR originated in a male patient aged 55 to 69 who had an allogeneic stem cell transplant from an unrelated donor, so the T cells may come from the graft donor. Some clones in this sample may be carry-over from other donors' samples.

The chain's CDR3 is CASSQDQASYNSPLHF. In DNA, the CDR3 is TGTGCCAGCAGCCAAGATCAGGCCAGTTATAATTCACCCCTCCACTTT. The genes are TRBV14 and TRBJ1-6; no definite D call. Trimming stripped 0 bases from V and 4 bases from J, with 10 bases between. The V gene's germline CDR1 is SGHDN and CDR2 FVKESK. CDR3 length equals 16 residues.